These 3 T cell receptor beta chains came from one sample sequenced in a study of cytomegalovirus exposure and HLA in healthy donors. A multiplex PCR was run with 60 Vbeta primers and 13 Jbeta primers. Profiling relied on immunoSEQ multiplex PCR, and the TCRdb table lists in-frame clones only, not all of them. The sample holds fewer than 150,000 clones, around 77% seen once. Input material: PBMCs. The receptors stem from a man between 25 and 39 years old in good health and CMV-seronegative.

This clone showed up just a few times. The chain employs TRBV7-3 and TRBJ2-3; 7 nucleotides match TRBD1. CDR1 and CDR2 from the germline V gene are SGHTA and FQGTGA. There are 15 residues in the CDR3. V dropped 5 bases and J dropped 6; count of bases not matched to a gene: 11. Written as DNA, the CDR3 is TGTGCCAGCAGCCCCACAGGGGTGGTATTGGATACGCAGTATTTT. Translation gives CASSPTGVVLDTQYF.

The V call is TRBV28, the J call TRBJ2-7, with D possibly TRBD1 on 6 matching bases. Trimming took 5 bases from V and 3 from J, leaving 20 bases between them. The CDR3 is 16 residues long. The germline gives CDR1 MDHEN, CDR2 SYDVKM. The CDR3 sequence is CASSMPTGTSIYEQYF. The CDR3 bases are TGTGCCAGCAGTATGCCAACCGGGACAAGCATCTACGAGCAGTACTTC.

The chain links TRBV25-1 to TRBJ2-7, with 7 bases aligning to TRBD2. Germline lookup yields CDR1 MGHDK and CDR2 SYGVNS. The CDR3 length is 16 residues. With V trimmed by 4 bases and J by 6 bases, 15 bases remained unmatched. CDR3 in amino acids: CASSAAAERDSGEQYF. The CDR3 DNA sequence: TGTGCCAGCAGTGCGGCTGCAGAGCGGGATTCGGGCGAGCAGTACTTC.